This T cell receptor (beta chain) was obtained from a study of control samples from healthy donors and cancer patients. The assay was immunoSEQ multiplex PCR, and TCRdb's table has in-frame clones only and misses some. The table shows 130,000 or so clones, with 85% to 95% occurring only once. This clone was detected once. This CDR3 spans 15 amino acids. Per the germline V gene, CDR1 is LGHNA and CDR2 is YSLEER. Trimming removed 0 bases from V and 1 base from J, with 9 bases in between. The source material was blood. The chain couples TRBV4-3 to TRBJ1-1, with D perhaps matching TRBD1 (5 bases). This receptor was obtained from a man aged 40-49 years in good health. CDR3: CASSQDRGGNTEAFF. DNA of the CDR3: TGCGCCAGCAGCCAAGATCGCGGGGGGAACACTGAAGCTTTCTTT.